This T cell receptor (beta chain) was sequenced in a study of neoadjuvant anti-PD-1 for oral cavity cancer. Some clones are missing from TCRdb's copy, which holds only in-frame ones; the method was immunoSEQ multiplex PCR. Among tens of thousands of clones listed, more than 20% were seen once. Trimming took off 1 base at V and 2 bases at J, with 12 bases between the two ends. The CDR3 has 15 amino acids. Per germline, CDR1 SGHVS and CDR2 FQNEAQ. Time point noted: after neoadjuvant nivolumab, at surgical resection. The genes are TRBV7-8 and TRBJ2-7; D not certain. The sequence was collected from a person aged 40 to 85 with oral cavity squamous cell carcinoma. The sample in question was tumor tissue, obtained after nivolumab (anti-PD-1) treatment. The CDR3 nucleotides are TGTGCCAGCAGCTTAGTTCCAGTTAGGACCTACGAGCAGTACTTC. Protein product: CASSLVPVRTYEQYF.